The 18 T cell receptor beta chains below come from one sample, sequenced in a study of tissue T cells after allogeneic stem cell transplantation. Clones were read by immunoSEQ multiplex PCR, and TCRdb kept only the in-frame ones, dropping some. The sample carries tens of thousands of clones, 69% recorded once. Sample: blood. These receptors originate from a female BALB/c mouse in good health. For the strain, the MHC haplotype given is H2-d.

With regard to this clone: The gene symbols are mouse symbols. The missing CDR3 end, 1 residue past where the read stops, is filled in from the germline J gene. This rearrangement joins TRBV13-1 to TRBJ1-4; D uncertain. Trimming left V 5 bases short and J 0 bases short, with 5 bases between. Germline V gives CDR1 NSHNY, CDR2 SYGAGN. CDR3 length equals 13 residues. The DNA read from the CDR3 is TGTGCCAGCAGGGGAATTTCCAACGAAAGATTATTT. Translated, it gives CASRGISNERLF. The CDR3 in its entirety is CASRGISNERLFF.

This clone has just one count. Gene names denote mouse genes. The observed sequence ends 1 residue before the CDR3 terminus, with the missing tail filled in from the germline J gene. This chain joins TRBV5 and TRBJ2-5; no clear D. The ends were cut back, 1 base at V and 6 bases at J, with 11 bases in the middle. This CDR3 is 14 amino acids long. Germline-derived CDR1 and CDR2 are LGHNA and YNLKQL (reference sequence). CDR3 region: CASSQVPGRDTQYF. CDR3 DNA (partial): TGTGCCAGCAGCCAAGTACCTGGTCGGGACACCCAGTAC.

In regard to this clone: Genes and germline are mouse. Read data end 1 residue before the CDR3 end; the end is taken from the germline J gene. The chain has TRBV1 and TRBJ2-5; 7 positions match TRBD2. The V segment lost 0 bases and the J segment 6 bases; nucleotides outside the gene matches: 3. Germline V lookup: CDR1 NSQYPW, CDR2 LRSPGD (reference sequence). The CDR3 totals 14 residues. CDR3 sequence: CTCSADGGWDTQYF. Partial CDR3 DNA: TGCACCTGCAGTGCAGATGGGGGGTGGGACACCCAGTAC.

This clone showed up just once. Any gene name here is a mouse gene name. The read ends 1 residue shy of where the CDR3 ends; the end is completed using the germline J gene. The chain joins TRBV4 to TRBJ2-4; 12 nucleotides match TRBD2. The CDR3 runs 15 residues. The V and J ends lost 4 bases and 6 bases, in that order; junction bases with no gene match: 5. CDR1 and CDR2 (germline): LGHDT, YNNKQL (reference sequence). The CDR3 here is CASSSRDWGENTLYF. The covered CDR3 bases are TGTGCCAGCAGCTCCCGGGACTGGGGGGAGAACACCTTGTAC. Full variable domain (remainder filled in from reference TRBV4 and TRBJ2-4): ETAVFQTPNYHVTQVGNEVSFNCKQTLGHDTMYWYKQDSKKLLKIMFSYNNKQLIVNETVPRRFSPQSSDKAHLNLRIKSVEPEDSAVYLCASSSRDWGENTLYFGAGTRLSVL.

A remark on this clone: Gene names and germline refer to mouse. The read ends 1 residue shy of where the CDR3 ends; the end is completed using the germline J gene. The V call is TRBV13-2, the J call TRBJ2-4, with unresolved D. From germline, CDR1 is NNHNN and CDR2 SYGAGS (reference sequence). Trimming pared 3 bases from V and 0 bases from J, leaving 5 bases between. This CDR3 has 13 residues. CDR3 sequence reads: CASGGSSQNTLYF. The covered CDR3 bases are TGTGCCAGCGGTGGAAGTAGTCAAAACACCTTGTAC.

Points on this clone: Gene names are the mouse ones. Read coverage stops 1 residue before the CDR3 terminus; the germline J gene supplies the remainder. The chain links TRBV19 to TRBJ2-7; 12 bases match TRBD2. Germline CDR1 is FNHDT and CDR2 is SITEND (reference sequence). V lost 2 bases, J lost 0 bases, and 0 bases stayed unmatched. This CDR3 is 15 amino acids long. Partial CDR3 DNA: TGTGCCAGCAGTATGGACTGGGGGGGCTCCTATGAACAGTAC. Its protein product is CASSMDWGGSYEQY. The whole CDR3 region reads CASSMDWGGSYEQYF.

In regard to this clone: The genes are named according to mouse. The read gets to within 1 residue of the CDR3 end, and the germline J gene fills in the rest. The V gene is TRBV13-3, the J gene TRBJ2-1, with 7 bases that match TRBD1. The V and J ends lost 2 bases and 1 base, in that order; junction bases with no gene match: 0. This CDR3 is built from 14 residues. The germline CDR1 and CDR2 sequences are NNHDY and SYVADS. The CDR3 region is CASSEQGNYAEQFF. CDR3 bases read: TGTGCCAGCAGTGAACAGGGGAACTATGCTGAGCAGTTC.

This clone was seen a single time. Gene labels here are mouse ones. The read ends 1 residue shy of where the CDR3 ends; the end is completed using the germline J gene. This chain uses TRBV31 with TRBJ1-1; 7 bases agree with TRBD1. This CDR3 has 13 residues. V lost 3 bases, J lost 0 bases, and 1 base stayed unmatched. The V gene's germline CDR1 is GKSSPN and CDR2 SITVG. The CDR3 DNA, read in part, is TGTGCCTGGAGGACAGGGACAAACACAGAAGTCTTC. It encodes CAWRTGTNTEVF. The whole CDR3 protein reads CAWRTGTNTEVFF.

For this clone: The gene symbols are mouse symbols. The read stops 1 residue short of the end of the CDR3; the missing end is completed from the germline J gene. The rearrangement joins TRBV20 to TRBJ2-2, with TRBD2 identical over 8 bases. The germline V gene has CDR1 GFQATS and CDR2 STVNSAI. The CDR3 totals 14 residues. The V gene end was trimmed by 4 bases and the J gene end by 2 bases; junction bases not matched to a gene: 3. The part of the CDR3 DNA that was read is TGTGGTGCTACGACTGGGGCTAACACCGGGCAGCTCTAC. Translation: CGATTGANTGQLY. The whole CDR3 reads CGATTGANTGQLYF.

Remarks on this clone: Gene names are the mouse ones. The sequence runs out 1 residue before the end of the CDR3; the remainder is reconstructed from the germline J gene. The chain is built from TRBV5 and TRBJ1-2; no clear D gene. The germline V gene has CDR1 LGHNA and CDR2 YNLKQL (reference sequence). V was shortened by 0 bases and J by 0 bases, with 11 bases between the two germline ends. The CDR3 has 16 amino acids. CDR3 residues: CASSQEPRAANSDYTF. The covered CDR3 bases are TGTGCCAGCAGCCAAGAGCCAAGGGCAGCAAACTCCGACTACACC.

As for this clone: Genes and germline are mouse. The sequenced CDR3 bases are TGTGCTAGCAGTTCCCGGAGCTCCTATGAACAGTAC. This gives the protein CASSSRSSYEQY. The CDR3 in full is CASSSRSSYEQYF. This chain links TRBV29 with TRBJ2-7; D is uncertain. The sequenced fragment ends 1 residue before the CDR3 boundary, so the rest is inferred from the germline J gene. The CDR3 is 13 amino acids. CDR1 MSHET and CDR2 SYDVDS come from the germline V gene. Trimming removed 4 bases at V and 0 bases at J, with 7 bases between.

With respect to this clone: Gene names follow the mouse nomenclature. The read ends 1 residue before the CDR3 terminus; that terminus is restored from the germline J gene. The V and J genes are TRBV31 and TRBJ2-5, with 7 bases identical to TRBD1. V gave up 2 bases and J gave up 2 bases; unmatched junction bases: 1. The CDR3 totals 13 residues. Germline-derived CDR1 and CDR2 are GKSSPN and SITVG. The CDR3 DNA, read in part, is TGTGCCTGGAGTACAGGGGTCCAAGACACCCAGTAC. Protein sequence: CAWSTGVQDTQY. The whole CDR3 is CAWSTGVQDTQYF.

In regard to this clone: The listed genes are named as in mouse. The sequence runs out 1 residue before the end of the CDR3; the remainder is reconstructed from the germline J gene. This chain links TRBV13-3 with TRBJ2-4; 14 bases agree with TRBD2. The V segment lost 2 bases and the J segment 6 bases; nucleotides outside the gene matches: 8. Germline CDR1 is NNHDY and CDR2 is SYVADS. The CDR3 consists of 17 residues. The CDR3 DNA, read in part, is TGTGCCAGCAGTGAGCTCTCGGGACTGGGGGGGCGTAACACCTTGTAC. Its translation: CASSELSGLGGRNTLY. The CDR3 in its entirety is CASSELSGLGGRNTLYF.

Of note for this clone: The gene names here belong to mouse. The read terminates 1 residue ahead of where the CDR3 ends, so the germline J gene completes it. The chain combines TRBV13-1 with TRBJ2-3; TRBD1 is a possible D gene (6 bases). The germline V gene has CDR1 NSHNY and CDR2 SYGAGN. The CDR3 loop spans 13 amino acids. With 5 bases removed from V and 4 bases from J, the gap between germline ends came to 11 bases. The chain's CDR3 is CASRKQGSETLYF. The covered CDR3 bases are TGTGCCAGCAGGAAACAGGGTTCAGAAACGCTGTAT.

To note about this clone: Mouse gene names apply. The read terminates 1 residue before the CDR3 end, so the remaining end is supplied by the germline J gene. J is TRBJ1-2 and V is TRBV20; D unresolved. There are 13 residues in the CDR3. Germline values: CDR1 GFQATS, CDR2 STVNSAI. Trimming removed 0 bases at V and 0 bases at J, with 5 bases between. The CDR3 loop reads CGARDTANSDYTF. Incomplete CDR3 DNA: TGTGGTGCTAGGGACACCGCAAACTCCGACTACACC.

In the case of this clone: Genes and germline come from the mouse. The read finishes 1 residue shy of the CDR3 end, and the germline J gene is used to complete it. The rearrangement joins TRBV13-1 to TRBJ2-7, with TRBD1 matching 12 bases. This CDR3 spans 13 amino acids. V lost 5 bases to trimming and J lost 6 bases; unmatched junction nucleotides: 3. Germline loops: CDR1 NSHNY, CDR2 SYGAGN. CDR3 region: CASSSGQGAEQYF. The sequenced CDR3 bases are TGTGCCAGCAGCTCGGGACAGGGGGCTGAACAGTAC.

On this clone: Here the gene names and germline are mouse. The CDR3 end falls 1 residue outside the read, so it is completed with the germline J gene. V is TRBV13-2 and J is TRBJ1-1; D uncertain. Trimming took off 0 bases at V and 4 bases at J, with 13 bases between the two ends. CDR1 and CDR2 (germline): NNHNN, SYGAGS (reference sequence). This CDR3 has 15 residues. The CDR3 here is CASGDAGKGSTEVFF. CDR3 bases read: TGTGCCAGCGGTGATGCGGGAAAGGGTAGCACAGAAGTCTTC.

Worth noting for this clone: The gene symbols are mouse symbols. The read falls 1 residue short of the CDR3 end, and the missing part is taken from the germline J gene. The J gene is TRBJ2-2, the V gene TRBV4; D remains ambiguous. There are 15 residues in the CDR3. Germline V CDR1 and CDR2: LGHDT, YNNKQL (reference sequence). V lost 5 bases to trimming and J lost 0 bases, with 10 bases between them. The CDR3 sequence is CASSPHTSNTGQLYF. The DNA read from the CDR3 is TGTGCCAGCAGCCCACACACATCAAACACCGGGCAGCTCTAC. Variable domain in full (rest from reference TRBV4 and TRBJ2-2): ETAVFQTPNYHVTQVGNEVSFNCKQTLGHDTMYWYKQDSKKLLKIMFSYNNKQLIVNETVPRRFSPQSSDKAHLNLRIKSVEPEDSAVYLCASSPHTSNTGQLYFGEGSKLTVL.